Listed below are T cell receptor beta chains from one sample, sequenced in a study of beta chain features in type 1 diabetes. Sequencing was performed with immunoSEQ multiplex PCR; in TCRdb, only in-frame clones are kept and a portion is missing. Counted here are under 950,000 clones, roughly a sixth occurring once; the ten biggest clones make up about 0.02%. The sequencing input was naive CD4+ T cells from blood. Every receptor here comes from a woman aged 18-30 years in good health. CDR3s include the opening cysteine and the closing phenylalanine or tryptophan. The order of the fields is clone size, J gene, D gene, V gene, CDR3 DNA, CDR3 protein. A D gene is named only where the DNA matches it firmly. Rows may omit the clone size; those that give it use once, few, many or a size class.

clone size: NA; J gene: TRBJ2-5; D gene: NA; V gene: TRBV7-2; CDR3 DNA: TGTGCCAGCAGCTTTTTTTGGGGGGAGGCGGAGACCCAGTACTTC; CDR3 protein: CASSFFWGEAETQYF
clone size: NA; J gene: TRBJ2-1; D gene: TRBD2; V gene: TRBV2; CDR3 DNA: TGTGCCAGCAGTAAGGGGCGGGAGGGTTACAATGAGCAGTTCTTC; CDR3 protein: CASSKGREGYNEQFF
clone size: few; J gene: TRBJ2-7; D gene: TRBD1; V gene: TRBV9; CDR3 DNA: TGTGCCAGCAGCGCCGGGACAGGGACCCTCAAGAAGCAGTACTTC; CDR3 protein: CASSAGTGTLKKQYF
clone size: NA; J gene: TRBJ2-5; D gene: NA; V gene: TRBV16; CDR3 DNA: TGTGCCAGCAGCCCATCCCACAGCTGGACAGCACTTCAAGAGACCCAGTACTTC; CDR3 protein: CASSPSHSWTALQETQYF
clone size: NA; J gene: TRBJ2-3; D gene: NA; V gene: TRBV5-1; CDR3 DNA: TGCGCCAGCAGCTTCCGTGGAATCCTGACAGATACGCAGTATTTT; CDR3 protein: CASSFRGILTDTQYF
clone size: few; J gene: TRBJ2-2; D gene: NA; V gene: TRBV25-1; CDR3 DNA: TGTGCCAGCAGTGAATCTGGGGGTTGGGAGCTGTTTTTT; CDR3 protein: CASSESGGWELFF
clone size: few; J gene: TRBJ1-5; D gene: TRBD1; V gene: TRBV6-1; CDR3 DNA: TGTGCCAGCAGTTCCTATACAGGGGGCCTTCAGCCCCAGCATTTT; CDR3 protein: CASSSYTGGLQPQHF
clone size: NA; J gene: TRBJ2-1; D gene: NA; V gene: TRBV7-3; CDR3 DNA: TGTGCCAGCAGCTCAGGTCCCAGCTCCTACAATGAGCAGTTCTTC; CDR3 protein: CASSSGPSSYNEQFF
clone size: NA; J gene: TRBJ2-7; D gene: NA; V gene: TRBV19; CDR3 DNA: TGTGCCAGTAGTGAACAGGGACACTCCCGCTACGAGCAGTACTTC; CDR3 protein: CASSEQGHSRYEQYF
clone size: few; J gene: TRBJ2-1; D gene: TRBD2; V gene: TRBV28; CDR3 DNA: TGTGCCAGCAAAACACTGTCGGGACTAGCTCTCAATGAGCAGTTCTTC; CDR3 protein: CASKTLSGLALNEQFF
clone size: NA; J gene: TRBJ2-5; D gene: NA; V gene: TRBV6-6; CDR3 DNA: TGTGCCAGCAGTTACTGGGGGTCCCAAGAGACCCAGTACTTC; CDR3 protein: CASSYWGSQETQYF
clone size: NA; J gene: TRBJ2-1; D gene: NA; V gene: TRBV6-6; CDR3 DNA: TGTGCCAGCAGTTTCGACTCCTACAATGAGCAGTTCTTC; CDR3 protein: CASSFDSYNEQFF
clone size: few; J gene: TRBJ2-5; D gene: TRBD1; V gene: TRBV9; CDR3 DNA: TGTGCCAGCAGCGTAGGCCCAGGGGGCTCAGAGACCCAGTACTTC; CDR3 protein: CASSVGPGGSETQYF
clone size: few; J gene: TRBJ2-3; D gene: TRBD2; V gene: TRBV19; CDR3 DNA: TGTGCCAGTAGTATCCGGGACTATTACGATACGCAGTATTTT; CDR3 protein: CASSIRDYYDTQYF
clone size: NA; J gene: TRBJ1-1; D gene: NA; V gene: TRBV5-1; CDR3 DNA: TGCGCCAGCAGCTTTGGCAGGGTGCTGAACACTGAAGCTTTCTTT; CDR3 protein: CASSFGRVLNTEAFF
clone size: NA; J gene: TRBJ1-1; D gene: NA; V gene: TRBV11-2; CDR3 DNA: TGTGCCAGCACTTCAGGGCCCGCGAACACTGAAGCTTTCTTT; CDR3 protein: CASTSGPANTEAFF
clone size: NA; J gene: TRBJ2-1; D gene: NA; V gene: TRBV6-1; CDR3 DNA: TGTGCCACCCGCGAATACAATGAGCAGTTCTTC; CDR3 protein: CATREYNEQFF
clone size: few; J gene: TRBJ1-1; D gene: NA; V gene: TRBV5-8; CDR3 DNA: TGTGCCAGCAGCTTGGGGACGGCCATTGAAGCTTTCTTT; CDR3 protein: CASSLGTAIEAFF
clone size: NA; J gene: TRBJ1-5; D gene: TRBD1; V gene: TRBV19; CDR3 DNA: TGTGCCAGCTTACTTCCGGGACAGGGTGTACGGGAGAGCAATCAGCCCCAGCATTTT; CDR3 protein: CASLLPGQGVRESNQPQHF
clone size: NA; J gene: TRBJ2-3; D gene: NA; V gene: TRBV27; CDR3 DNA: TGTGCCAGCAGCCAACGAGGGTCGGGACTCAGGGATAGTACGCAGTATTTT; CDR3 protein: CASSQRGSGLRDSTQYF
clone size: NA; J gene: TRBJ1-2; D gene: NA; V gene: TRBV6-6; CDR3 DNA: TGTGCCAGCATTGGACCTAATAACTATGGCTACACCTTC; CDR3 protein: CASIGPNNYGYTF
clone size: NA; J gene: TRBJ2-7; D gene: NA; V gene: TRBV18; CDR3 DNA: TGTGCCAGCTCACCTCCCGGGACCTTCTACGAGCAGTACTTC; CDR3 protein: CASSPPGTFYEQYF
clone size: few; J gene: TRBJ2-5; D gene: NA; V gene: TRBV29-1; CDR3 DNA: TGCAGCGTTGTGGGGATGTTGACCCAGTACTTC; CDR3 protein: CSVVGMLTQYF
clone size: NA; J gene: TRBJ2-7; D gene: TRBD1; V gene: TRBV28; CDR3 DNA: TGTGCCAGCAGACCCTCGCCGGGACAGGGCTACGAGCAGTACTTC; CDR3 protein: CASRPSPGQGYEQYF
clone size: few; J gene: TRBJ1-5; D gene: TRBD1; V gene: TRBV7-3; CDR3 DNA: TGTGCCAGCAGCTGGGACAGGAATCAGCCCCAGCATTTT; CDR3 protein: CASSWDRNQPQHF
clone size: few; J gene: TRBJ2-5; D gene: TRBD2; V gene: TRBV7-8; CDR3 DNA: TGTGCCAGCAGTCGTAGCGGGAGTGAGACCCAGTACTTC; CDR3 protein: CASSRSGSETQYF
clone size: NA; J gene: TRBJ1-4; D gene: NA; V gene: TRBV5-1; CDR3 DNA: TGCGCCAGCAGCTTGGATGGGTTGGCTAATGAAAAACTGTTTTTT; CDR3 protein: CASSLDGLANEKLFF
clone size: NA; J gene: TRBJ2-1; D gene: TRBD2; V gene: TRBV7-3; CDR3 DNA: TGTGCCAGCAGCTTACGGGGACTAGCGGTCTACAATGAGCAGTTCTTC; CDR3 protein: CASSLRGLAVYNEQFF
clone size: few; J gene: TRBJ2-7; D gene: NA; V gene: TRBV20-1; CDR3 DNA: TGCAGTGCTAGGACGAGGGGCGAGCAGTACTTC; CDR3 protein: CSARTRGEQYF
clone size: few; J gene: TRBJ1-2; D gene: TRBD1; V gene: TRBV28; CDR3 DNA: TGTGCCAGCACATTGGGGGACAGGGGACGCTATGGCTACACCTTC; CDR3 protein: CASTLGDRGRYGYTF
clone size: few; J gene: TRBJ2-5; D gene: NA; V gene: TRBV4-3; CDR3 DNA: TGCGCCAGCAGCCAAGAATGGGGTAGGGTATGGGAGACCCAGTACTTC; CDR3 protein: CASSQEWGRVWETQYF
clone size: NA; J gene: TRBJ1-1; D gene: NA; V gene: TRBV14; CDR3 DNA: TGTGCCAGCAGCCAAGGCCTTGGAACTGAAGCTTTCTTT; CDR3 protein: CASSQGLGTEAFF
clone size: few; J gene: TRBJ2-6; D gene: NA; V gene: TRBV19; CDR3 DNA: TGTGCCAGTAGCCACAGGGATTGGGGGGCCAACGTCCTGACTTTC; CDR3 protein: CASSHRDWGANVLTF
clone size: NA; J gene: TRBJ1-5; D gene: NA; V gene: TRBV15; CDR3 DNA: TGTGCCACCAGCAGGTCAGGGGTTCAGCCCCAGCATTTT; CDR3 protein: CATSRSGVQPQHF
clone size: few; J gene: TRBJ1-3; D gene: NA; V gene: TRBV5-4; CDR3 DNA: TGTGCCAGCAGCTGGGGAGTATCATCTGGAAACACCATATATTTT; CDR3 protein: CASSWGVSSGNTIYF
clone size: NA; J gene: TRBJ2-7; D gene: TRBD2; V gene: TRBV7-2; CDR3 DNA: TGTGCCAGCAGCTTCCCCTACCGGACTAGCGGGAGGCCCATCTACGAGCAGTACTTC; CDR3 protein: CASSFPYRTSGRPIYEQYF
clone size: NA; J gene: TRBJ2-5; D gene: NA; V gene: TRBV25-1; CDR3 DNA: TGTGCCAGCAGTGAGGGGGTAAGGGGCTACCAAGAGACCCAGTACTTC; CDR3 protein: CASSEGVRGYQETQYF